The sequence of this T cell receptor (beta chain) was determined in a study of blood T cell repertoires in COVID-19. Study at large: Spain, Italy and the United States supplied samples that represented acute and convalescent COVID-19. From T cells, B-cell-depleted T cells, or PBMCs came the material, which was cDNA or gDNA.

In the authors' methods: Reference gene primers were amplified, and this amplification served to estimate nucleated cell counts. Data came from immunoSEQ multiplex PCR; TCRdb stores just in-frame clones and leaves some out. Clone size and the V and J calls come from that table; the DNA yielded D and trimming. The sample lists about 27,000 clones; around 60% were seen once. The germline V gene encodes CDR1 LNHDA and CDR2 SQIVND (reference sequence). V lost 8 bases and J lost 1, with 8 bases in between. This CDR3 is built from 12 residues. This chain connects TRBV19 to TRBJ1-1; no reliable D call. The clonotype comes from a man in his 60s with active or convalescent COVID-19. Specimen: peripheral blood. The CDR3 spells CASQFRNTEAFF. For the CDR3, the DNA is TGTGCCAGTCAGTTCAGGAACACTGAAGCTTTCTTT.